This note documents a single T cell receptor beta chain sequence. Its antigen remains unknown. Sequencing used immunoSEQ multiplex PCR; TCRdb keeps in-frame clones, though not all of them. The sample lists some 140,000 clones, roughly nine tenths occurring once. Separate from the roughly 730-subject first cohort, the roughly 120-subject validation cohort was the one that the donors belonged to. V lost 4 bases, J lost 10 bases, and 12 bases lay in between. The germline CDR1 and CDR2 sequences are SGHAT and FQNNGV. The CDR3 totals 12 residues. The data are from a study of cytomegalovirus exposure and HLA in healthy donors. The study's findings and limits: A subsequent analysis found that TCR clusters from the first cohort also tended to co-occur in the roughly 120 validation repertoires, with 90% to 95% of cluster scores above 0. In vitro experiments confirmed that three CMV-associated chains were specific for CMV antigens.

Sequences were obtained from PBMCs. The genes are TRBV11-2 and TRBJ2-3, with D possibly being TRBD2 (5 bases). The origin of this receptor is a man aged 18 to 35 in good health and CMV-seronegative. CDR3 sequence (DNA): TGTGCCAGCAGCTCCGGGTCCGGGGCGCAGTATTTT. This translates into CASSSGSGAQYF.